One sample yielded the 3 T cell receptor beta chains listed below, sequenced in a study of T cells in localized non-small cell lung cancer. Sequenced by immunoSEQ multiplex PCR; TCRdb stores in-frame clones only, minus some. Here the sample spans over 30,000 clones, about 81% being singletons. The sample was peripheral blood, taken before any cancer treatment. The receptor source for this set is a male donor aged 60 or older with stage II squamous cell lung carcinoma.

The chain recombines TRBV7-6 with TRBJ2-3, with a weak D call TRBD1 (5 bases). The CDR3 extends over 12 amino acids. Germline assignment: CDR1 SGHVS and CDR2 FNYEAQ. Between the trimmed V and J ends, which lost 5 bases and 7 bases, there was a span of 10 bases. CDR3: CASSQRTNTQYF. In DNA, the CDR3 is TGTGCCAGCAGCCAAAGGACAAATACGCAGTATTTT. The whole variable domain, filled in from reference TRBV7-6 and TRBJ2-3, reads GAGVSQSPRYKVTKRGQDVALRCDPISGHVSLYWYRQALGQGPEFLTYFNYEAQQDKSGLPNDRFSAERPEGSISTLTIQRTEQRDSAMYRCASSQRTNTQYFGPGTRLTVL.

V is TRBV9 and J is TRBJ2-3, with D perhaps given as TRBD1 or TRBD2 (6 bases each). V was pared by 0 bases and J by 4 bases, with 18 bases between. The CDR3 has 17 residues. Looked up from germline, CDR1 is SGDLS and CDR2 is YYNGEE. The CDR3 DNA sequence: TGTGCCAGCAGCGTAGCCGAGGGGGGTATGAGGGCAGATACGCAGTATTTT. Amino acids: CASSVAEGGMRADTQYF.

This clone was seen more than once but under ten times. This chain joins TRBV7-2 and TRBJ1-2; unclear D gene. This CDR3 is built from 16 residues. Per the germline V gene, CDR1 is SGHTA and CDR2 is FQGNSA. V was cut by 4 bases and J by 8 bases, with 23 bases left in between. The CDR3 sequence is CASSSETGRTYGGYTF. In DNA, the CDR3 is TGTGCCAGCAGCTCCGAGACCGGACGCACCTATGGGGGCTACACCTTC.